This entry lists 5 T cell receptor beta chains sequenced from one sample in a study of CD8 T cells in Susac syndrome. Random hexamers primed reverse transcription of 0.5 to 1 ug RNA. TCRdb redid the calling of the immunoSEQ multiplex PCR reads with MiXCR, one entry per CDR3 protein. The table shows just over 150,000 distinct CDR3 sequences, with approximately 94% occurring only once. Sequenced material: CD8+ T cells from PBMCs. The receptors were gathered from a human donor with multiple sclerosis.

The chain uses TRBV7-9 and TRBJ2-7; tentatively, D is TRBD2 (5 bases). The CDR3 spans 12 residues. The germline gives CDR1 SEHNR, CDR2 FQNEAQ (reference sequence). Deletions cut 2 bases from V and 5 bases from J, with 7 bases between. CDR3 sequence reads: CASSLTGDEQYF. The CDR3 DNA reads TGTGCCAGCAGCTTAACCGGGGACGAGCAGTACTTC. The full variable domain, with the rest looked up from reference TRBV7-9 and TRBJ2-7, is DTGVSQNPRHKITKRGQNVTFRCDPISEHNRLYWYRQTLGQGPEFLTYFQNEAQLEKSRLLSDRFSAERPKGSFSTLEIQRTEQGDSAMYLCASSLTGDEQYFGPGTRLTVT.

This sequence joins TRBV3-1 and TRBJ2-7; 13 bases are a match to TRBD2. Germline V CDR1 and CDR2: LGHDT, YNNKEL (reference sequence). The CDR3 totals 20 residues. J was trimmed by 0 bases and V by 4 bases; bases with no gene match: 15. The CDR3 protein is CASSPSMTSGGSSFSYEQYF. CDR3 DNA: TGTGCCAGCAGCCCGTCCATGACTAGCGGGGGGTCATCCTTCTCCTACGAGCAGTACTTC.

The rearrangement links TRBV9 to TRBJ2-7; D gene unclear. The CDR3 runs to 16 residues. V was trimmed by 2 bases and J by 0 bases, leaving 15 bases between them. Per germline, CDR1 SGDLS and CDR2 YYNGEE. DNA of the CDR3: TGTGCCAGCAGCGTGAGCACACAATCTTCCTCCTACGAGCAGTACTTC. This encodes CASSVSTQSSSYEQYF.

V is TRBV7-9 and J is TRBJ2-7, with D maybe TRBD2 (5 bases). The CDR3 covers 12 residues. Germline values: CDR1 SEHNR, CDR2 FQNEAQ (reference sequence). The V and J ends lost 3 bases and 3 bases respectively, with 6 bases between them. CDR3 bases: TGTGCCAGCAGCTTCGACTACTACGAGCAGTACTTC. It translates to CASSFDYYEQYF.

J is TRBJ2-7 and V is TRBV12-3 or TRBV12-4; D might be TRBD2 (5 bases). This CDR3 has 15 residues. Trimming left V 1 base short and J 1 base short, with 11 bases between. CDR3 bases: TGTGCCAGCAGTTTAGAACGGGAAGGGTCCTACGAGCAGTACTTC. Translation: CASSLEREGSYEQYF.